This record covers a single T cell receptor beta chain. This sample stems from a study of blood T cells in healthy people across ages. The use of a sample-barcoded 5' primer and a J-beta primer mix characterized a second PCR of roughly 7 to 11 cycles. TCRdb ran MiXCR on the 5' RACE reads and lists one entry per CDR3 protein. Altogether 600,000 to 900,000 distinct CDR3 sequences are present, roughly 25% being singletons, with the ten largest covering less than 3.5%. From germline, CDR1 is LGHDT and CDR2 YNNKEL (reference sequence). The CDR3 loop spans 16 amino acids. Trimming pared 3 bases from V and 4 bases from J, leaving 15 bases between. These data are also associated with another study on T cells of mothers and their children.

The source material was blood. The source of this sequence is a boy between 10 and 17 years old in good health. The rearrangement joins TRBV3-1 to TRBJ2-2, with D perhaps matching TRBD2 (6 bases). CDR3 in amino acids: CASSQGTFGGTGELFF. The CDR3 DNA reads as TGTGCCAGCAGCCAGGGGACTTTTGGGGGCACCGGGGAGCTGTTTTTT.